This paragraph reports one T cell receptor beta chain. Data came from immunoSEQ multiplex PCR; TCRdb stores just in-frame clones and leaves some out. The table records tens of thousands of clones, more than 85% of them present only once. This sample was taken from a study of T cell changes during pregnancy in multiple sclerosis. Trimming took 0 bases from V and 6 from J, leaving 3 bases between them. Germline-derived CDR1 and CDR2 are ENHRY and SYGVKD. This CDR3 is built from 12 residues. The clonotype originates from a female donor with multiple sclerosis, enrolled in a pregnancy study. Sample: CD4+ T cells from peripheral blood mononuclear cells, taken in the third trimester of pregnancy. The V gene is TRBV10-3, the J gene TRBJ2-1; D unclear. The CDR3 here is CAISESRNEQFF. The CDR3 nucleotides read TGTGCCATCAGTGAGTCGCGCAATGAGCAGTTCTTC.